This T cell receptor beta chain was identified during a study of cytomegalovirus exposure and HLA in healthy donors. Study-level results: Whilst most TCR sequences proved rare, a subset of public TCRs occurred across many donors. Researchers counted 164 TCR beta chains as cytomegalovirus-associated.

As regards this clone: Its antigen is as yet unknown.

The donors were members of the validation cohort comprising 100 to 150 subjects, separate from the approximately 700-subject first cohort. CDR1 is SGHRS, CDR2 YFSETQ, per germline. Trimming shortened V by 2 bases and J by 6 bases, and 15 bases separated the two germline ends. The CDR3 length is 14 residues. Measured with immunoSEQ multiplex PCR; TCRdb has only the in-frame clones, and not every one. Here the sample spans 250,000 to 400,000 clones, around 90% being singletons. The chain is built from TRBV5-1 and TRBJ2-7; a possible D gene is TRBD1 (6 bases). The sample taken for sequencing was PBMCs. This receptor was taken from a woman in her thirties in good health and CMV-seropositive. Here the CDR3 reads CASSFGGDIFEQYF. The CDR3 coding sequence is TGCGCCAGCAGCTTCGGTGGGGACATTTTCGAGCAGTACTTC.